Below, 14 T cell receptor beta chains from the same sample are listed, as sequenced in a study of cytomegalovirus exposure and HLA in healthy donors. The PCR employed 60 Vbeta primers together with 13 Jbeta primers. The assay was immunoSEQ multiplex PCR, and TCRdb's table has in-frame clones only and misses some. This sample's table has more than 45,000 clones. What was sequenced was PBMCs. These TCRs come from a male donor in good health and CMV-seronegative.

The chain uses TRBV6-5 and TRBJ1-4; D is uncertain. The CDR3 covers 15 residues. Germline V gene lookup returns CDR1 MNHEY and CDR2 SVGAGI. Trimming took off 6 bases at V and 7 bases at J, with 18 bases between the two ends. CDR3 sequence (DNA): TGTGCCAGCAGGGGAACCGGGATATTGGGTGAAAAACTGTTTTTT. It translates to CASRGTGILGEKLFF.

CDR3 nucleotides: TGTGCCAGCAGCTTAAAGGGGGTTCCCTACGAGCAGTACTTC. Residues: CASSLKGVPYEQYF. This sequence joins TRBV13 and TRBJ2-5; D is possibly TRBD1 (6 bases). The DNA end lines up better with TRBJ2-7; the J call may be wrong. This CDR3 comprises 14 residues. Per germline, CDR1 PRHDT and CDR2 FYEKMQ (reference sequence).

The V and J genes are TRBV5-1 and TRBJ2-3, with a possible D match to TRBD2 (6 bases). This CDR3 has 13 amino acids. The V end was cut by 0 bases, the J end by 5 bases, with 7 bases between. Per the germline V gene, CDR1 is SGHRS and CDR2 is YFSETQ. In DNA form, the CDR3 reads TGCGCCAGCAGCTTGGCTAGCGAAGATACGCAGTATTTT. This encodes CASSLASEDTQYF.

V and J are TRBV14 and TRBJ1-2, with D perhaps matching TRBD1 (6 bases). Germline-derived CDR1 and CDR2 are SGHDN and FVKESK. This CDR3 is 14 amino acids long. Trimming took 0 bases from V and 5 from J, leaving 10 bases between them. The DNA of the CDR3 is TGTGCCAGCAGCCAAGAGTCGCAGGGGTATGGCTACACCTTC. Encoded protein: CASSQESQGYGYTF.

The genes are TRBV6-5 and TRBJ1-1; 10 positions match TRBD1. Germline V lookup: CDR1 MNHEY, CDR2 SVGAGI. The junction had 4 bases not matched to a gene; V was cut back by 5 bases and J by 1 base. The CDR3 sequence is 15 residues long. This CDR3 is CASSRTGGRNTEAFF. DNA for the CDR3: TGTGCCAGCAGTAGGACAGGGGGTCGGAACACTGAAGCTTTCTTT.

The J gene is TRBJ2-1, the V gene TRBV5-1, with 8 positions matching TRBD2. J lost 0 bases, V lost 3 bases, and 5 bases had no gene match. Per the germline V gene, CDR1 is SGHRS and CDR2 is YFSETQ. This CDR3 region has 16 residues. As DNA, the CDR3 is TGCGCCAGCAGCTCCCTCAGCGGGAGCTCCTACAATGAGCAGTTCTTC. It is translated as CASSSLSGSSYNEQFF.

This sequence joins TRBV28 and TRBJ1-5; possible D gene TRBD1, 5 bases. Germline V gene lookup returns CDR1 MDHEN and CDR2 SYDVKM. The CDR3 loop spans 14 amino acids. The ends were cut back, 3 bases at V and 3 bases at J, with 9 bases in the middle. CDR3 in amino acids: CASSFWGLNQPQHF. CDR3 nucleotides: TGTGCCAGCAGTTTTTGGGGCCTCAATCAGCCCCAGCATTTT.

The J gene is TRBJ1-2, the V gene TRBV11-1, with TRBD1 identical over 10 bases. This CDR3 is 16 amino acids long. Germline loops: CDR1 SGHAT, CDR2 FQDESV (reference sequence). V shed 2 bases and J 8 bases; nucleotides not matched to a gene: 11. The CDR3 nucleotides read TGTGCCAGCAGCTTATCCCCCGTGGACAGGGGGAACGGCTACACCTTC. Its translation: CASSLSPVDRGNGYTF.

V is TRBV4-1 and J is TRBJ1-1; D is unclear. The V gene's germline CDR1 is MGHRA and CDR2 YSYEKL. The length of the CDR3 is 11 residues. V lost 7 bases and J lost 3, with 6 bases in between. CDR3 nucleotide sequence: TGCGCCAGCACCCGGGACACTGAAGCTTTCTTT. This encodes CASTRDTEAFF.

Points on this clone: The junction does not match germline at one end; this may be a read error. The rearrangement uses TRBV28 and TRBJ2-5, with 9 bases identical to TRBD1. Germline values: CDR1 MDHEN, CDR2 SYDVKM. The CDR3 length is 14 residues. The CDR3 bases are TGTGCCAGCAGTTTAGCAGGGGACAGGGAGAACCAGTACTTC. This encodes CASSLAGDRENQYF.

The J gene is TRBJ2-2, the V gene TRBV4-3, with D maybe TRBD2 (6 bases). Germline V gives CDR1 LGHNA, CDR2 YSLEER. The CDR3 spans 14 residues. V lost 0 bases, J lost 7 bases, and 9 bases lay in between. As DNA, the CDR3 is TGCGCCAGCAGCCAAGAGGGAGGTATCGGGGAGCTGTTTTTT. Protein: CASSQEGGIGELFF.

The rearrangement uses TRBV19 and TRBJ2-1; 10 nucleotides match TRBD1. The CDR3 is made up of 15 amino acids. Germline V gives CDR1 LNHDA, CDR2 SQIVND (reference sequence). V shed 9 bases and J 6 bases; nucleotides not matched to a gene: 11. The CDR3 nucleotides read TGTGCCAGCTGTCCTCGGGACAGGGGAGGCAATGAGCAGTTCTTC. Translating it yields CASCPRDRGGNEQFF.

The chain employs TRBV2 and TRBJ2-3; D remains ambiguous. Germline V CDR1 and CDR2: SNHLY, FYNNEI. The CDR3 contains 14 residues. Trimming cost V 2 bases and J 2 bases, with 8 bases left between them. DNA for the CDR3: TGTGCCAGCAGTGAACGACACCCCACAGATACGCAGTATTTT. Translated: CASSERHPTDTQYF.

This chain joins TRBV5-1 and TRBJ1-4, with TRBD1 identical over 7 bases. Germline-derived CDR1 and CDR2 are SGHRS and YFSETQ. J lost 3 bases, V lost 4 bases, and 6 bases had no gene match. This CDR3 comprises 15 residues. The chain's CDR3 is CASSQQQGSNEKLFF. The DNA for the CDR3 is TGCGCCAGCAGCCAGCAACAGGGGTCTAATGAAAAACTGTTTTTT.